A selection of T cell receptor beta chains follows, all from one sample in a study of metastatic and nonmetastatic thyroid tumors. TCRdb re-called clones from the PCR reads using MiXCR. In the table there are 43,000 or so clones, 24% of which are singletons. Sequenced sample: blood. The receptor set was obtained from a male donor with papillary thyroid cancer or a benign thyroid nodule (not recorded which). Some clones in this sample may be carry-over from other donors' samples. Each CDR3 is given with its conserved first and last residue. Fields, in order: clone size, V gene, CDR3 length, J gene, D gene, CDR3 DNA, CDR3 protein. A D gene is named only where the DNA matches it firmly. A clone size is listed for some rows: how often the clone was seen (once, few, many), or a class if it is expanded.

many	TRBV7-6	14	TRBJ2-5	.	TGTGCCAGCAGCTTAGCGCCCGACCGCGAGACCCAGTACTTC	CASSLAPDRETQYF
many	TRBV20-1	16	TRBJ2-7	TRBD1	TGCAGTGCTTCGGCCCATACAGGGGCGGGTTATAGTGAGCAGTACTTC	CSASAHTGAGYSEQYF
many	TRBV19	14	TRBJ2-1	.	TGTGCCAGTAGTATTCGACCGCCCATCGGTGAGCAGTTCTTC	CASSIRPPIGEQFF
.	TRBV20-1	14	TRBJ1-2	.	TGCAGACCTCCCCGGGAGCTCGGTCACTATGGCTACACCTTC	CRPPRELGHYGYTF
medium-sized	TRBV6-5	15	TRBJ2-7	.	TGTGCCAGCAGTTACAGCCCCTCGGCCCCCTACGAGCAGTACTTC	CASSYSPSAPYEQYF
.	TRBV5-5	16	TRBJ1-3	.	TGTGCCAGCAGCTTGGCCGGAGGGGTGAGTGGAAACACCATATATTTT	CASSLAGGVSGNTIYF
many	TRBV5-4	14	TRBJ2-7	TRBD1	TGTGCCAGCACCTCCGGGACAGTTGAATCCAAGCAGTACTTC	CASTSGTVESKQYF
many	TRBV19	16	TRBJ2-1	TRBD1	TGTGCCAGTAGTGATCAGGGACAGGGGGCGGACAATGAGCAGTTCTTC	CASSDQGQGADNEQFF
many	TRBV6-1	15	TRBJ1-1	TRBD1	TGTGCCAGCAGTGGACAGGGCTCAATGAACACTGAAGCTTTCTTT	CASSGQGSMNTEAFF
.	TRBV6-1	17	TRBJ1-1	.	TGTGCCAGCAGTCATCAGGGGTCGGGTTCAGGTAAGGCTGAAGCTTTCTTT	CASSHQGSGSGKAEAFF
many	TRBV20-1	14	TRBJ2-3	TRBD2	TGCAGTGCTAGGGGCGGGAGGGCCGTCTTTACGCAGTATTTT	CSARGGRAVFTQYF
few	TRBV6-2/TRBV6-3	16	TRBJ2-1	TRBD2	TGTGCCAGCAGTCCCTCCTCGGCGGGGGGCTACAATGAGCAGTTCTTC	CASSPSSAGGYNEQFF
.	TRBV11-2	17	TRBJ1-1	.	TGTGCCAGCAGCTTATTTTCACTGACGGGCCCGAACACTGAAGCTTTCTTT	CASSLFSLTGPNTEAFF
few	TRBV4-1	14	TRBJ2-3	.	TGCGCCAGCAGCCTGGGACAAAACACAGATACGCAGTATTTT	CASSLGQNTDTQYF
many	TRBV19	18	TRBJ2-6	TRBD1	TGTGCCAGCCAGCGACAGGGGGCTTATGCTTCTGGGGCCAACGTCCTGACTTTC	CASQRQGAYASGANVLTF
many	TRBV27	15	TRBJ2-3	.	TGTGCCAGCAGTTTAAGGGAAGGGGCGGGGGATACGCAGTATTTT	CASSLREGAGDTQYF
.	TRBV9	17	TRBJ2-3	TRBD2	TGTGCCAGCAGCAGTCAACTAGCGGGAGCCGGGACAGATACGCAGTATTTT	CASSSQLAGAGTDTQYF
.	TRBV7-8	16	TRBJ1-2	TRBD1	TGTGCCAGCAGCTCAACGACAACAGGGGCGAGGTATGGCTACACCTTC	CASSSTTTGARYGYTF
.	TRBV20-1	14	TRBJ2-7	.	TGCAGTGCTAGTCGCAGGGGAGTCACCTACGAGCAGTACTTC	CSASRRGVTYEQYF
many	TRBV6-1	14	TRBJ2-1	.	TGTGCCAGCAGCCCAGGGGACTACAACAATGAGCAGTTCTTC	CASSPGDYNNEQFF
.	TRBV30	15	TRBJ1-6	.	TGTGCCTGGACCCCCCCCTCTAATTGGGATTCACCCCTCCACTTT	CAWTPPSNWDSPLHF
few	TRBV28	14	TRBJ1-6	.	TGTGCCAGCAGCCGGACAAGCAATAATTCACCCCTCCACTTT	CASSRTSNNSPLHF
.	TRBV11-1	16	TRBJ2-5	.	TGTGCCAGCAGCGGGAACCTATCGGGTCTCCAAGAGACCCAGTACTTC	CASSGNLSGLQETQYF
.	TRBV10-3	13	TRBJ1-4	.	TGTGCCATCTCAGTCTCAGGGAATGAAAAACTGTTTTTT	CAISVSGNEKLFF
.	TRBV2	15	TRBJ2-7	TRBD2	TGTGCCAGCAGTAAAGGACTAGCGGGAGACACAGAGCAATACTTC	CASSKGLAGDTEQYF
.	TRBV7-9	15	TRBJ2-7	.	TGTGCCAGCAGCCCTGGGCTTTTACGCTTCTACGAGCAGTACTTC	CASSPGLLRFYEQYF
.	TRBV18	14	TRBJ2-7	TRBD2	TGTGCCAGCTCACCACCTAGCGGGAGGCAAGAGCAGTACTTC	CASSPPSGRQEQYF
.	TRBV30	12	TRBJ2-7	.	TGTGCCTGGAGTACGGTCAGTAACGAGCAGTACTTC	CAWSTVSNEQYF
many	TRBV7-2	16	TRBJ2-1	TRBD2	TGTGCCAGCAGCTCCGCACTAGCGGGATTGCCCCATGAGCAGTTCTTC	CASSSALAGLPHEQFF
.	TRBV11-2	21	TRBJ2-1	TRBD2	TGTGCCAGCAGCTCAGGAGCAAGGACTAGCGGGAGTCTCGGCTCCTACAATGAGCAGTTCTTC	CASSSGARTSGSLGSYNEQFF
.	TRBV7-9	14	TRBJ2-7	.	TGTGCCAGCAGCCTCGAAGGTGGAGTGGACGAGCAGTACTTC	CASSLEGGVDEQYF
.	TRBV24-1	16	TRBJ1-1	.	TGTGCCACCAGTGACCACCCCAAACGGTCGAACACTGAAGCTTTCTTT	CATSDHPKRSNTEAFF
medium-sized	TRBV6-1	13	TRBJ1-1	.	TGTGCCAGCAGTGAGGCCCTGGGGGATGAAGCTTTCTTT	CASSEALGDEAFF
many	TRBV18	12	TRBJ2-5	.	TGTGCCAGCTCACCGGGCCAAGAGACCCAGTACTTC	CASSPGQETQYF
.	TRBV28	15	TRBJ1-2	TRBD1	TGTGCCAGCAGTACTAGCCGACAGGGAACTGGTGGCTACACCTTC	CASSTSRQGTGGYTF
few	TRBV6-1	15	TRBJ2-7	TRBD1	TGTGCCAGCAGTGAAGAAATACAGGGGGCATACGAGCAGTACTTC	CASSEEIQGAYEQYF
.	TRBV12-3/TRBV12-4	12	TRBJ1-3	.	TGTGCCAGCAGTTTGGCATTCCCTCTGATATATTTT	CASSLAFPLIYF
many	TRBV5-1	13	TRBJ2-1	.	TGCGCCAGCAGCTTGGCGACTCACAATGAGCAGTTCTTC	CASSLATHNEQFF
many	TRBV28	13	TRBJ2-7	.	TGTGCCAGCAGTTTTAGGGGGTGGCACGAGCAGTACTTC	CASSFRGWHEQYF
many	TRBV7-2	16	TRBJ2-3	.	TGTGCCAGCAGCCCCGGGACAAATTTGGTCACAGATACGCAGTATTTT	CASSPGTNLVTDTQYF